This T cell receptor beta chain was found in a study of cytomegalovirus exposure and HLA in healthy donors. CDR3 length: 15 residues. Looked up from germline, CDR1 is SNHLY and CDR2 is FYNNEI. The ends were cut back, 0 bases at V and 7 bases at J, with 15 bases in the middle. It was with 60 Vbeta and 13 Jbeta primers that the PCR ran. The repertoire was sequenced with immunoSEQ multiplex PCR; TCRdb's copy has only in-frame clones and lacks some. With roughly 120,000 clones in the sample, the ten largest clones hold 2.5% to 3%. Source material: PBMCs. The sequence was obtained from a man aged 25 to 40 in good health and CMV-seronegative. The chain combines TRBV2 with TRBJ1-2; D remains ambiguous. Written as DNA, the CDR3 is TGTGCCAGCAGTGAAGCGCGGAGCGCGACCTGTGGCTACACCTTC. Protein: CASSEARSATCGYTF.